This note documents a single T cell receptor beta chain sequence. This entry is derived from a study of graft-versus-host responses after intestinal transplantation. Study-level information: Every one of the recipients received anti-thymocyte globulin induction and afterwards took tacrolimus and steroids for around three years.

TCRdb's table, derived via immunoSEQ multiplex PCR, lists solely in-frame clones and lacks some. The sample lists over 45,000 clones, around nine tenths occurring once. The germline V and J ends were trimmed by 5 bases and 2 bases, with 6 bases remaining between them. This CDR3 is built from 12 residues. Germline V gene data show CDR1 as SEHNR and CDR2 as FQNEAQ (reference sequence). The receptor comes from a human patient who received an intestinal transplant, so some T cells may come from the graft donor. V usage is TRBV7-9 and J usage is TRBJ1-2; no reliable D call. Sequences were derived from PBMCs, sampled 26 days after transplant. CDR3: CASSILNYGYTF. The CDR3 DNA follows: TGTGCCAGCAGCATCCTCAACTATGGCTACACCTTC.